Included here is one TCR beta chain sequence, with context. Recruitment covered 25 or so US areas and drew participants whose ages spanned roughly 18 to 89 years. The data stem from a study of blood T cell repertoires in COVID-19. As for the study in general: From the United States, Italy and Spain came samples of acute and convalescent COVID-19.

Methods used by the authors: Amplification from reference gene primers served as the basis for estimated nucleated cell counts. Using immunoSEQ multiplex PCR, the repertoire was profiled, and TCRdb retains in-frame clones only, with some absent. Clone size and the V and J calls come from that table; the DNA yielded D and trimming. This table holds 250,000 or so clones, about 83% found once. Between the trimmed V and J ends, which lost 5 bases and 10 bases, there was a span of 12 bases. The CDR3 runs 13 residues. Germline CDR1 and CDR2: SGHTA and FQGTGA. Sequenced sample: PBMCs or T cells enriched from blood (not recorded which). The rearrangement joins TRBV7-3 to TRBJ1-6; D is perhaps TRBD1 (6 bases). The TCR originated in a woman in her forties or fifties who had recovered from COVID-19. CDR3 protein: CASSAGQGSPLHF. The CDR3, as DNA: TGTGCCAGCAGCGCGGGTCAGGGGTCACCCCTCCACTTT. Supplemented by reference TRBV7-3 and TRBJ1-6, the full variable domain reads GAGVSQTPSNKVTEKGKYVELRCDPISGHTALYWYRQSLGQGPEFLIYFQGTGAADDSGLPNDRFFAVRPEGSVSTLKIQRTERGDSAVYLCASSAGQGSPLHFGNGTRLTVT.